The rows below give T cell receptor beta chains drawn from one sample of a study of Ad26.COV2.S vaccination and SARS-CoV-2 variants. Clones were read by immunoSEQ multiplex PCR, and TCRdb kept only the in-frame ones, dropping some. The data hold about 350,000 clones, with around nine tenths observed a single time. The source was peripheral blood, collected in a trial of Ad26.COV2.S vaccine versus placebo. The receptors were sampled from a person between 18 and 60 years old who received the Ad26.COV2.S COVID-19 vaccine or a placebo. Both conserved end residues are part of each CDR3. D genes are given only for firm matches.

TRBJ2-1 TRBD1 TRBV11-1 CASSKPGTGSLEQFF TGTGCCAGCAGCAAGCCCGGGACAGGATCCCTTGAGCAGTTCTTC
TRBJ2-7 - TRBV20-1 CSARTGYEQYF TGCAGTGCTAGGACGGGGTACGAGCAGTACTTC
TRBJ2-1 TRBD1 TRBV19 CASSTYRGHNEQFF TGTGCCAGTAGTACATACAGGGGGCATAATGAGCAGTTCTTC
TRBJ2-7 - TRBV11-2 CASSFSTGPSYEQYF TGTGCCAGCAGCTTCTCTACGGGACCTTCCTACGAGCAGTACTTC
TRBJ2-2 TRBD1 TRBV5-6 CASSSTGVSTGELFF TGTGCCAGCAGCTCCACAGGGGTATCAACCGGGGAGCTGTTTTTT
TRBJ1-1 TRBD1 TRBV10-3 CAISRTTGRENTEAFF TGTGCCATCAGTAGGACGACAGGGCGCGAGAACACTGAAGCTTTCTTT
TRBJ2-1 TRBD2 TRBV5-1 CASSLVGGNEQFF TGCGCCAGCAGCTTGGTCGGGGGGAATGAGCAGTTCTTC
TRBJ1-1 - TRBV18 CASSVSGVNTEAFF TGTGCCAGCTCAGTTTCCGGGGTGAACACTGAAGCTTTCTTT
TRBJ2-2 - TRBV5-8 CASSFFKNINAGELFF TGTGCCAGCAGCTTCTTCAAGAATATCAACGCCGGGGAGCTGTTTTTT
TRBJ2-2 - TRBV2 CASRWRTGNTGELFF TGTGCCAGCCGATGGCGGACGGGGAACACCGGGGAGCTGTTTTTT
TRBJ2-4 - TRBV29-1 CSVDGGGADIQYF TGCAGCGTTGATGGCGGGGGCGCAGACATTCAGTACTTC
TRBJ2-2 - TRBV28 CASRPRGQFTGELFF TGTGCCAGCAGACCGAGAGGGCAGTTCACCGGGGAGCTGTTTTTT
TRBJ1-5 - TRBV10-2 CASSESTDYSNQPQHF TGCGCCAGCAGTGAGTCTACAGATTATAGCAATCAGCCCCAGCATTTT
TRBJ2-2 - TRBV6-4 CASSDSFRQSTGELFF TGTGCCAGCAGTGACAGCTTCCGACAAAGCACCGGGGAGCTGTTTTTT
TRBJ2-7 TRBD1 TRBV4-3 CASSRDRTYEQYF TGCGCCAGCAGCCGGGACAGGACCTACGAGCAGTACTTC
TRBJ2-1 TRBD2 TRBV20-1 CSASASAGGQGEQFF TGCAGTGCTAGTGCATCTGCGGGGGGGCAGGGTGAGCAGTTCTTC
TRBJ2-7 TRBD2 TRBV5-1 CASSLGERGTNYEQYF TGCGCCAGCAGCTTGGGGGAGCGGGGGACGAACTACGAGCAGTACTTC
TRBJ2-3 TRBD1 TRBV7-9 CASSQPGQGTDTQYF TGTGCCAGCAGCCAACCGGGACAGGGTACAGATACGCAGTATTTT
TRBJ1-4 TRBD1 TRBV7-9 CASSKRQGEGEKLFF TGTGCCAGCAGTAAAAGACAGGGAGAAGGTGAAAAACTGTTTTTT
TRBJ2-1 TRBD1 TRBV12-3/TRBV12-4 CASTPGQGNEQFF TGTGCCAGCACCCCGGGACAGGGGAATGAGCAGTTCTTC
TRBJ1-3 - TRBV9 CASSARGGGGNTIYF TGTGCCAGCAGCGCCCGGGGAGGGGGAGGAAACACCATATATTTT
TRBJ2-7 TRBD1 TRBV28 CASSPTGTGIHEQYF TGTGCCAGCAGTCCAACCGGGACAGGGATCCACGAGCAGTACTTC